This TCR beta chain is from a study of blood T cell repertoires in COVID-19. This clone occurred once. The CDR3 is 14 residues long. V shed 3 bases and J 4 bases; nucleotides not matched to a gene: 4. The germline V gene has CDR1 SQVTM and CDR2 ANQGSEA. Under the authors' procedure: Nucleated cell number was recorded as an estimate derived from reference gene primer amplification. Generated by immunoSEQ multiplex PCR, the TCRdb table keeps only in-frame clones and is missing some. The DNA gave D and trimming, while V, J and clone size come from that table. This sample carries more than 300,000 clones, 70% to 90% of them seen once, and the ten largest clones take roughly 1.7%. The Seattle patients, enrolled during active infection, were followed longitudinally.

The chain uses TRBV29-1 and TRBJ2-1, with TRBD2 matching 9 bases. The sample taken for sequencing was peripheral blood. This TCR was recovered from a woman aged 25 to 39 with COVID-19, enrolled during active disease. CDR3 amino acids: CSVEASGAYNEQFF. The CDR3 nucleotides read TGCAGCGTTGAGGCTAGCGGGGCATACAATGAGCAGTTCTTC.